A single sample gave rise to the 28 T cell receptor beta chains below, sequenced in a study of T cells in Graves' hyperthyroidism and ophthalmopathy. RNA transcripts served as the template for amplifying TCR beta CDR3 regions. First-round RT-PCR targeting the TCR CDR3 was performed with the HTBI primer set. Each CDR3 protein gets one entry after TCRdb re-called the multiplex PCR reads with MiXCR. The sample yields fewer than 650,000 distinct CDR3 sequences, approximately 15% seen once. The specimen was blood. The receptors come from a woman between 35 and 50 years old with Graves' hyperthyroidism.

This clonotype was recorded a few times. One junction end disagrees with the germline gene, perhaps due to a read error. The chain links TRBV7-7 to TRBJ2-5; possibly TRBD1 or TRBD2 for D (5 bases each). CDR3 length: 14 residues. CDR1 and CDR2 from the germline V gene are SSHAT and FNYEAQ (reference sequence). The chain's CDR3 is CASSLNSEGETQYF. The CDR3 DNA is TGTGCTAGCAGCCTTAACTCCGAGGGGGAGACCCAGTACTTC. Using reference TRBV7-7 and TRBJ2-5 for the parts outside the CDR3, the full variable domain is GAGVSQSPRYKVTKRGQDVTLRCDPISSHATLYWYQQALGQGPEFLTYFNYEAQPDKSGLPSDRFSAERPEGSISTLTIQRTEQRDSAMYRCASSLNSEGETQYFGPGTRLLVL.

For this clonotype: A much larger clone lies a single base off, so this may be a read error. V is TRBV7-9 and J is TRBJ1-6; D remains unclear. The CDR3 is made up of 15 amino acids. CDR1 is SEHNR, CDR2 FQNEAQ, per germline (reference sequence). The CDR3 here is CASGVASSYNPPLHF. The CDR3 nucleotides read TGTGCCAGCGGAGTGGCAAGCTCCTATAATCCACCCCTCCACTTT.

This clonotype was counted once. This chain links TRBV11-2 with TRBJ2-3; 12 bases map to TRBD2. Trimming at V came to 2 bases and at J to 5 bases, leaving 8 bases not matched to a gene. CDR3 size: 17 residues. Germline CDR1 is SGHAT and CDR2 is FQNNGV. CDR3 nucleotide sequence: TGTGCCAGCAGCTTACCCCGGACTAGCGGGATAAAAGATACGCAGTATTTT. Amino acids: CASSLPRTSGIKDTQYF.

This clonotype was detected ten times or more. The genes are TRBV5-1 and TRBJ2-7; TRBD2 agrees at 7 bases. CDR1 SGHRS and CDR2 YFSETQ come from the germline V gene. V was pared by 4 bases and J by 7 bases, with 14 bases of the junction left unmatched. The CDR3 is made up of 15 amino acids. CDR3 protein: CASSADSAGIGEQYF. CDR3 nucleotides: TGCGCCAGCAGCGCCGATTCAGCGGGAATCGGGGAGCAGTACTTC.

As regards this clonotype: This may come from a read error, since a much larger clone is one base off. J is TRBJ2-7 and V is TRBV13; D possibly matches TRBD1 or TRBD2 (7 bases each). V dropped 2 bases and J dropped 0 bases, with 11 bases sitting between them. The germline CDR1 and CDR2 sequences are PRHDT and FYEKMQ (reference sequence). This CDR3 has 15 residues. The CDR3 bases are TGTGCCAGCAGCTTACAGGGGGGGAACTCCTACGAGCAGTACTTC. Translating it yields CASSLQGGNSYEQYF.

With respect to this clonotype: This clone may be a read error of a much larger clone one base away. The V and J genes are TRBV25-1 and TRBJ2-7; 9 bases are a match to TRBD1. J lost 2 bases, V lost 5 bases, and 7 bases had no gene match. Germline-derived CDR1 and CDR2 are MGHDK and SYGVNS. The CDR3 loop spans 15 amino acids. CDR3 protein: CASSPYRDRAYEQYF. The CDR3 nucleotides read TGTGCCAGCAGTCCCTACCGGGACAGGGCCTACGAGCAGTACTTC.

This clonotype has a count of ten or more. This chain uses TRBV7-3 with TRBJ2-1, with D possibly matching TRBD1 (6 bases). The CDR3 totals 16 residues. In germline, CDR1 is SGHTA, CDR2 FQGTGA. V was cut by 5 bases and J by 0 bases, with 14 bases left in between. This CDR3 is CASSPWTASSYNEQFF. The CDR3, as DNA: TGTGCCAGCAGCCCGTGGACAGCAAGCTCCTACAATGAGCAGTTCTTC.

As to this clonotype: Given a much more abundant clone one base away, this may be a read error. In DNA, the CDR3 is TGTGCCAGCAGTTACGAGTGGGCAGGGCCGGGGGAGACCCAGTACTTC. Residues: CASSYEWAGPGETQYF. The chain has TRBV6-2 or TRBV6-3 and TRBJ2-5, with D possibly called TRBD1 or TRBD2 (5 bases each). Trimming took 2 bases from V and 5 from J, leaving 18 bases between them. The CDR3 extends over 16 amino acids. CDR1 is MNHEY, CDR2 SVGEGT, per germline.

This clonotype was recorded many times. The chain employs TRBV28 and TRBJ1-2, with D possibly TRBD1 on 5 matching bases. Germline V CDR1 and CDR2: MDHEN, SYDVKM. The CDR3 totals 12 residues. V lost 4 bases, J lost 7 bases, and 10 bases lay in between. The DNA for the CDR3 is TGTGCCAGCAGTTCCCGGGACGCTGGCTACACCTTC. Its translation: CASSSRDAGYTF.

This clonotype was counted at least ten times. This chain joins TRBV5-1 and TRBJ2-6; perhaps TRBD2 as D (5 bases). The V gene lost 0 bases and the J gene lost 0 bases, with 7 bases spanning the gap. Per germline, CDR1 SGHRS and CDR2 YFSETQ. CDR3 length equals 16 residues. CDR3: CASSLEGSSGANVLTF. CDR3 nucleotides: TGCGCCAGCAGCTTGGAAGGGAGCTCTGGGGCCAACGTCCTGACTTTC.

This clonotype came up a few times. The rearrangement links TRBV29-1 to TRBJ2-7; D assignment may be TRBD1 or TRBD2 (5 bases each). Germline-derived CDR1 and CDR2 are SQVTM and ANQGSEA. The CDR3 contains 13 residues. The V and J ends lost 7 bases and 5 bases respectively, with 18 bases between them. The CDR3 DNA reads TGCAGCGCTATCCGGGACGCTCCAAACGAGCAGTACTTC. It encodes CSAIRDAPNEQYF.

The chain links TRBV20-1 to TRBJ2-7, with D possibly matching TRBD1 (5 bases). The CDR3 has 13 amino acids. The germline gives CDR1 DFQATT, CDR2 SNEGSKA (reference sequence). V was pared by 5 bases and J by 2 bases, with 13 bases between. The CDR3 sequence is CSADSQSTYEQYF. Written as DNA, the CDR3 is TGCAGTGCTGACAGCCAGAGTACCTACGAGCAGTACTTC.

As to this clonotype: This may be a read error: a much more frequent sequence differs by one nucleotide. The V gene is TRBV3-1, the J gene TRBJ2-7; 7 nucleotides line up with TRBD1. Germline loops: CDR1 LGHDT, CDR2 YNNKEL (reference sequence). The CDR3 runs 14 residues. CDR3 sequence reads: CASSQVQGGHEQCF. The CDR3 nucleotides read TGTGCCAGCAGCCAAGTGCAAGGGGGCCACGAGCAGTGCTTC.

The sample holds many counts of this clonotype. The rearrangement links TRBV30 to TRBJ2-2; no firm D call. In germline, CDR1 is GTSNPN, CDR2 SVGIG (reference sequence). V lost 3 bases to trimming and J lost 7 bases, with 9 bases between them. This CDR3 comprises 12 residues. The CDR3 DNA sequence: TGTGCCTGGAGCGACGCTGGCGGGGAGCTGTTTTTT. Translation: CAWSDAGGELFF.

This clonotype was counted at least ten times. The V and J genes are TRBV11-3 and TRBJ2-2; D may match TRBD1 or TRBD2 (5 bases each). The germline V gene encodes CDR1 SGHNT and CDR2 YENEEA. The CDR3 length is 14 residues. The V and J ends lost 4 bases and 7 bases respectively, with 13 bases between them. The CDR3 nucleotides are TGTGCCAGCAGCTCGAGGGGCTACAACGGGGAGCTGTTTTTT. This sequence encodes CASSSRGYNGELFF.

The chain joins TRBV19 to TRBJ1-2; 8 nucleotides align to TRBD1. The CDR3 has 13 residues. The V and J ends lost 5 bases and 7 bases, in that order; junction bases with no gene match: 6. CDR1 and CDR2 from the germline V gene are LNHDA and SQIVND (reference sequence). This CDR3 is CASSVGDRTGYTF. CDR3 sequence (DNA): TGTGCCAGTAGTGTGGGGGACAGGACTGGCTACACCTTC.

This clonotype showed up many times. The rearrangement joins TRBV2 to TRBJ2-4; perhaps TRBD1 as D (6 bases). Germline V gene sequence: CDR1 SNHLY, CDR2 FYNNEI. The CDR3 runs to 15 residues. Trimming pared 4 bases from V and 0 bases from J, leaving 10 bases between. The CDR3 spells CASSADSLAKNIQYF. The CDR3 DNA sequence: TGTGCCAGCAGTGCGGACAGCTTAGCCAAAAACATTCAGTACTTC. Full variable domain (remainder filled in from reference TRBV2 and TRBJ2-4): EPEVTQTPSHQVTQMGQEVILRCVPISNHLYFYWYRQILGQKVEFLVSFYNNEISEKSEIFDDQFSVERPDGSNFTLKIRSTKLEDSAMYFCASSADSLAKNIQYFGAGTRLSVL.

The chain links TRBV5-5 to TRBJ2-2, with 10 bases identical to TRBD2. Germline values: CDR1 SGHKS, CDR2 YYEKEE (reference sequence). There are 15 residues in the CDR3. Trimming cost V 4 bases and J 7 bases; bases outside gene matches: 7. The CDR3 is CASSRTSGLSGELFF. The CDR3 bases are TGTGCCAGCAGCCGGACTAGCGGTCTGAGCGGGGAGCTGTTTTTT.

Ten or more counts support this clonotype. This sequence joins TRBV9 and TRBJ2-7; 8 nucleotides agree with TRBD2. The V segment lost 0 bases and the J segment 3 bases; nucleotides outside the gene matches: 5. The CDR3 is made up of 15 amino acids. Germline V gene lookup returns CDR1 SGDLS and CDR2 YYNGEE. The CDR3 protein is CASSVGTGTSYEQYF. The CDR3 coding sequence is TGTGCCAGCAGCGTAGGTACCGGGACTAGCTACGAGCAGTACTTC. The full variable domain, its missing parts supplied by reference TRBV9 and TRBJ2-7, is DSGVTQTPKHLITATGQRVTLRCSPRSGDLSVYWYQQSLDQGLQFLIQYYNGEERAKGNILERFSAQQFPDLHSELNLSSLELGDSALYFCASSVGTGTSYEQYFGPGTRLTVT.

J is TRBJ2-5 and V is TRBV10-2, with 10 positions matching TRBD2. V trimming: 4 bases; J trimming: 3 bases; junction bases outside the gene matches: 5. Germline CDR1 WSHSY, CDR2 SAAADI. This CDR3 spans 15 amino acids. CDR3 sequence: CASSVLGLAEETQYF. Written as DNA, the CDR3 is TGCGCCAGCAGTGTACTCGGACTAGCGGAAGAGACCCAGTACTTC.

The sample holds a few counts of this clonotype. The chain has TRBV27 and TRBJ2-2, with unresolved D. The CDR3 runs to 16 residues. Germline V lookup: CDR1 MNHEY, CDR2 SMNVEV (reference sequence). V was clipped by 3 bases and J by 0 bases, with 11 bases between them. The CDR3 sequence: CASSFIAHTNTGELFF. Written as DNA, the CDR3 is TGTGCCAGCAGTTTTATAGCCCACACGAACACCGGGGAGCTGTTTTTT.

This clonotype occurred many times. Here the CDR3 DNA reads TGTGCCAGCAAGATACAGGGCCAGAACACTGAAGCTTTCTTT. Residues: CASKIQGQNTEAFF. The V gene is TRBV2, the J gene TRBJ1-1; tentative D call: TRBD1 (6 bases). Germline V lookup: CDR1 SNHLY, CDR2 FYNNEI. CDR3 length: 14 residues. V was pared by 7 bases and J by 1 base, with 13 bases between.

The chain is built from TRBV5-1 and TRBJ2-7; 14 bases are shared with TRBD2. V lost 3 bases and J lost 4; bases outside the gene matches: 9. The germline V gene has CDR1 SGHRS and CDR2 YFSETQ. The CDR3 is made up of 17 amino acids. CDR3 nucleotide sequence: TGCGCCAGCAGCTCACCGGGACTAGCGGGAGTCAGGTACGAGCAGTACTTC. Amino acids: CASSSPGLAGVRYEQYF.

This rearrangement joins TRBV7-9 to TRBJ1-1, with 8 bases lining up with TRBD1. The V segment lost 5 bases and the J segment 3 bases; nucleotides outside the gene matches: 8. Germline CDR1 SEHNR, CDR2 FQNEAQ (reference sequence). This CDR3 contains 15 residues. DNA of the CDR3: TGTGCCAGCAGCCAAACACAGGGGGTATACACTGAAGCTTTCTTT. Translating it yields CASSQTQGVYTEAFF.

As regards this clonotype: Since a much larger clone is just one base distant, this may be a read error. The chain links TRBV28 to TRBJ2-3; D might be TRBD2 (6 bases). The CDR3 loop spans 15 amino acids. CDR1 and CDR2 (germline): MDHEN, SYDVKM. The CDR3 region has the DNA TGTGCCAGCAGTTTCAGGGACTCATTCACAGGTACGCAGTATTTT. As protein: CASSFRDSFTGTQYF.

This clonotype was recorded many times. The chain links TRBV10-1 to TRBJ2-2; 13 positions agree with TRBD2. The length of the CDR3 is 18 residues. The V gene end was trimmed by 0 bases and the J gene end by 2 bases; junction bases not matched to a gene: 3. The germline V gene encodes CDR1 WNHNN and CDR2 SYGVQD (reference sequence). In nucleotides, the CDR3 is TGCGCCAGCAGTGAGTCCCTGGGACTAGCGGGAAACACCGGGGAGCTGTTTTTT. Protein: CASSESLGLAGNTGELFF.

This clonotype was counted ten times or more. CDR3 amino acids: CSARGLGRERSPLHF. As DNA, the CDR3 is TGCAGTGCTAGAGGATTAGGCAGGGAACGTTCACCCCTCCACTTT. The chain links TRBV20-1 to TRBJ1-6, with a weak D call TRBD1 (5 bases). There are 15 residues in the CDR3. Germline V gene data show CDR1 as DFQATT and CDR2 as SNEGSKA (reference sequence). With 1 base removed from V and 9 bases from J, the gap between germline ends came to 16 bases.

Ten or more counts support this clonotype. The chain links TRBV11-2 to TRBJ2-5; D tentatively fits TRBD1 or TRBD2 (5 bases each). Deletions cut 0 bases from V and 4 bases from J, with 15 bases between. There are 16 residues in the CDR3. Germline values: CDR1 SGHAT, CDR2 FQNNGV. The CDR3 sequence is CASSLDGTGPVETQYF. CDR3 DNA sequence: TGTGCCAGCAGCTTAGATGGGACCGGACCAGTAGAGACCCAGTACTTC.